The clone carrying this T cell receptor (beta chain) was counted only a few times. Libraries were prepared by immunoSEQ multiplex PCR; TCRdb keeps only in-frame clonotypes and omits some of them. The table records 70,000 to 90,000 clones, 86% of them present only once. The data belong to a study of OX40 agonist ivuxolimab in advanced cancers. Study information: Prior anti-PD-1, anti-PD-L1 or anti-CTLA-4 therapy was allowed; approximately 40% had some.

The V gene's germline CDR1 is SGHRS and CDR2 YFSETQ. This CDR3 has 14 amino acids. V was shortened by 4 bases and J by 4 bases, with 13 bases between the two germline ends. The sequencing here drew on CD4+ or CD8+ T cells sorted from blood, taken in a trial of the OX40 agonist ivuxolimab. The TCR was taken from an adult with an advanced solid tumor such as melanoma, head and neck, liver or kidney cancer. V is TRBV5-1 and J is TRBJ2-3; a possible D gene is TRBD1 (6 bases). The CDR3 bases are TGCGCCAGCAGCCTCTCGGACAGCCCAGATACGCAGTATTTT. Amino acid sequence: CASSLSDSPDTQYF.